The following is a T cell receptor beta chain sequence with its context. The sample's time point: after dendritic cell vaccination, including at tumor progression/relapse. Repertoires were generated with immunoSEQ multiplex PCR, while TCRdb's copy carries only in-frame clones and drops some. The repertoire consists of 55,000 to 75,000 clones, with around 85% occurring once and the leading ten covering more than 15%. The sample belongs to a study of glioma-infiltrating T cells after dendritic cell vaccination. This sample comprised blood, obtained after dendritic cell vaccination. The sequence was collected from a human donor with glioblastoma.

The CDR3 bases are TGTGCCAGCAGCTTAGAAGGCAGGGGGGACTATGGCTACACCTTC. This sequence encodes CASSLEGRGDYGYTF. The chain has TRBV7-9 and TRBJ1-2; 7 bases line up with TRBD1. Germline loops: CDR1 SEHNR, CDR2 FQNEAQ (reference sequence). This CDR3 comprises 15 residues. V shed 1 base and J 3 bases; nucleotides not matched to a gene: 5.